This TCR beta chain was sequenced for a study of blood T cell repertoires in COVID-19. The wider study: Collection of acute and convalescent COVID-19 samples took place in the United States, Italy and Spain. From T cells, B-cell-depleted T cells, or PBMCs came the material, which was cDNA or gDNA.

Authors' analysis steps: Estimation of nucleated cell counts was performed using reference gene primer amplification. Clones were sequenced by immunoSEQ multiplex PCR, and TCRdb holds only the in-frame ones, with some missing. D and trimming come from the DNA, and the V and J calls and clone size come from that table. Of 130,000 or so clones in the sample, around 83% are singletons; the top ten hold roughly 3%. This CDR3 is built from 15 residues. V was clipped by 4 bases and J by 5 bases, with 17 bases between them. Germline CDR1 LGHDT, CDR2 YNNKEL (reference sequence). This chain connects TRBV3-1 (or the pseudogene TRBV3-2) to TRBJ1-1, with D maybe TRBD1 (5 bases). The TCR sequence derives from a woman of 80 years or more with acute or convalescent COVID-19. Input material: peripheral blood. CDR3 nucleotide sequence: TGTGCCAGCAGCCCCGGGGAGGGGAGGGGAACTGAAGCTTTCTTT. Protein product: CASSPGEGRGTEAFF.